A single sample gave rise to the 10 T cell receptor beta chains below, sequenced in a study of shared clonotypes between healthy human individuals (dated by TCRdb to 2020 to 2021). Receptor amplification or capture employed the immunoSEQ multiplex PCR assay. TCRdb took this table from immuneACCESS and kept in-frame rearrangements with V and J called. Such tables lack part of the clones; where checked against another copy, unresolved V genes explain under half of the gap, and the rest is unexplained. This sample has millions of clones in its table, and about 95% of those were observed once. In total, the top ten clones hold roughly 0.13% of the sample. The sample taken for sequencing was naive CD4+ T cells sorted from blood. According to the study, the label for this sample's cell subset or site signals: CD45RA+ positively selected. Receptors were obtained from a man aged 18 to 30 in good health.

The CDR3 loop reads CASSDRVKETQYF. The CDR3 DNA follows: TGTGCCAGCAGTGACAGGGTGAAAGAGACCCAGTACTTC. This sequence joins TRBV2 and TRBJ2-5, with D perhaps TRBD1 (5 bases). The ends were cut back, 3 bases at V and 3 bases at J, with 8 bases in the middle. Germline lookup yields CDR1 SNHLY and CDR2 FYNNEI. The CDR3 is 13 residues long.

The J gene is TRBJ2-3, the V gene TRBV5-1, with D possibly being TRBD2 (5 bases). V lost 0 bases to trimming and J lost 0 bases, with 14 bases between them. Germline CDR1 is SGHRS and CDR2 is YFSETQ. This CDR3 has 17 residues. CDR3 bases: TGCGCCAGCAGCTTGGCGGGGTCTCACCCAAGCACAGATACGCAGTATTTT. This encodes CASSLAGSHPSTDTQYF.

This clone was found once. The J gene is TRBJ2-1, the V gene TRBV30; 12 positions agree with TRBD2. Germline V lookup: CDR1 GTSNPN, CDR2 SVGIG (reference sequence). There are 14 residues in the CDR3. V lost 6 bases and J lost 6; bases outside the gene matches: 6. In DNA form, the CDR3 reads TGTGCCTGCAATCTAGCGGGGGGGTTCAATGAGCAGTTCTTC. This codes for CACNLAGGFNEQFF. Full variable domain (remainder filled in from reference TRBV30 and TRBJ2-1): SQTIHQWPATLVQPVGSPLSLECTVEGTSNPNLYWYRQAAGRGLQLLFYSVGIGQISSEVPQNLSASRPQDRQFILSSKKLLLSDSGFYLCACNLAGGFNEQFFGPGTRLTVL.

The chain is built from TRBV5-1 and TRBJ2-1; 7 nucleotides match TRBD1. The CDR3 has 15 residues. Germline V gene data show CDR1 as SGHRS and CDR2 as YFSETQ. V shed 3 bases, J shed 7 bases, and the junction held 10 bases outside the gene matches. The CDR3 sequence: CASSSRQGQRNEQFF. Written as DNA, the CDR3 is TGCGCCAGCAGCTCAAGACAGGGACAACGGAATGAGCAGTTCTTC. The full variable domain, rest sourced from reference TRBV5-1 and TRBJ2-1, is KAGVTQTPRYLIKTRGQQVTLSCSPISGHRSVSWYQQTPGQGLQFLFEYFSETQRNKGNFPGRFSGRQFSNSRSEMNVSTLELGDSALYLCASSSRQGQRNEQFFGPGTRLTVL.

A single count supports this clone. The J gene is TRBJ2-7, the V gene TRBV28; 9 bases map to TRBD1. CDR1 and CDR2 from the germline V gene are MDHEN and SYDVKM. V lost 3 bases, J lost 3 bases, and 18 bases stayed unmatched. The CDR3 has 19 amino acids. CDR3 sequence: CASSLGTGTGLIGNYEQYF. CDR3 in DNA: TGTGCCAGCAGTTTGGGTACCGGGACAGGGTTGATTGGTAACTACGAGCAGTACTTC.

This clone occurred once. Distinct nucleotide sequences in the sample also encode this CDR3. V gene TRBV5-1 combines with J gene TRBJ1-6; 7 bases match TRBD1. The CDR3 has 15 amino acids. Trimming removed 1 base from V and 7 bases from J; junction bases left unmatched: 5. Per germline, CDR1 SGHRS and CDR2 YFSETQ. The chain's CDR3 is CASSLSGTENSPLHF. The CDR3 DNA follows: TGCGCCAGCAGCTTGTCGGGGACAGAAAATTCACCCCTCCACTTT.

This clone has a count of ten or more. Other DNA sequences in the same sample also yield this CDR3. V and J are TRBV11-2 and TRBJ1-1; D not certain. The CDR3 has 13 residues. V lost 3 bases and J lost 1, with 6 bases in between. Germline V gene lookup returns CDR1 SGHAT and CDR2 FQNNGV. CDR3 in DNA: TGTGCCAGCAGCTTTGGTGAGAACACTGAAGCTTTCTTT. The encoded protein is CASSFGENTEAFF.

Notes on this clone: Other DNA sequences in this sample translate to the same CDR3. This chain uses TRBV11-2 with TRBJ2-7; D is unresolved. The CDR3 covers 12 residues. V was cut by 4 bases and J by 2 bases, with 6 bases left in between. The germline V gene has CDR1 SGHAT and CDR2 FQNNGV. The CDR3 loop reads CASSSDPYEQYF. The CDR3 DNA is TGTGCCAGCAGCTCAGATCCCTACGAGCAGTACTTC. Based on the CDR3 plus reference TRBV11-2 and TRBJ2-7, the full variable domain is EAGVAQSPRYKIIEKRQSVAFWCNPISGHATLYWYQQILGQGPKLLIQFQNNGVVDDSQLPKDRFSAERLKGVDSTLKIQPAKLEDSAVYLCASSSDPYEQYFGPGTRLTVT.

This chain uses TRBV7-2 with TRBJ2-7, with TRBD2 matching over 12 bases. Germline assignment: CDR1 SGHTA and CDR2 FQGNSA. CDR3 length: 15 amino acids. Germline trimming cut 3 bases from V and 5 bases from J; bases unmatched to any gene: 5. CDR3 loop: CASSFGLAGRNEQYF. The CDR3 bases are TGTGCCAGCAGCTTCGGACTAGCGGGAAGAAACGAGCAGTACTTC. Based on the CDR3 plus reference TRBV7-2 and TRBJ2-7, the full variable domain is GAGVSQSPSNKVTEKGKDVELRCDPISGHTALYWYRQSLGQGLEFLIYFQGNSAPDKSGLPSDRFSAERTGGSVSTLTIQRTQQEDSAVYLCASSFGLAGRNEQYFGPGTRLTVT.

This chain connects TRBV7-3 to TRBJ2-3; D is ambiguous. This CDR3 is built from 15 residues. The V gene's germline CDR1 is SGHTA and CDR2 FQGTGA. The germline V and J ends were trimmed by 1 base and 6 bases, with 14 bases remaining between them. The CDR3 DNA reads TGTGCCAGCAGCTTAATCGGTGGAATGCGGGATACGCAGTATTTT. It translates to CASSLIGGMRDTQYF.